The rows below give T cell receptor beta chains drawn from one sample of a study of blood T cell repertoires in COVID-19. Only in-frame clones appear in the TCRdb table, and some are missing; sequencing was by immunoSEQ multiplex PCR. The sample carries under 350,000 clones, just over 85% recorded once. The sequenced sample was PBMCs or T cells enriched from blood (not recorded which). Receptors originate from a man aged 25 to 45 who had recovered from COVID-19. CDR3s include the opening cysteine and the closing phenylalanine or tryptophan. Fields, in order: clone size, J gene, D gene, V gene, CDR3 protein, CDR3 DNA. A D gene is named only where the DNA matches it firmly. Clone size is not always given. Where it is, it says once, few, many or a class for expanded clones.

-,TRBJ1-2,-,TRBV1,CTSSLGLCYGYTF,TGCACCAGCAGCCTCGGACTCTGCTATGGCTACACCTTC
-,TRBJ1-1,-,TRBV18,CASSPLGVAEAFF,TGTGCCAGCTCACCTCTAGGCGTCGCTGAAGCTTTCTTT
-,TRBJ2-4,TRBD2,TRBV2,CASVAGGNKNIQYF,TGTGCCAGCGTAGCGGGGGGCAACAAAAACATTCAGTACTTC
-,TRBJ1-6,-,TRBV30,CAWNPAGAYNSPLHF,TGTGCCTGGAACCCGGCCGGGGCCTATAATTCACCCCTCCACTTT
few,TRBJ1-1,-,TRBV7-2,CASSLTRENTEAFF,TGTGCCAGCAGCCTCACCAGGGAGAACACTGAAGCTTTCTTT
once,TRBJ1-2,-,TRBV29-1,CSVEAAGNYGYTF,TGCAGCGTTGAAGCGGCAGGGAACTATGGCTACACCTTC
once,TRBJ1-1,-,TRBV5-1,CASSQGAQSTEAFF,TGCGCCAGCAGCCAAGGGGCACAAAGCACTGAAGCTTTCTTT
once,TRBJ2-3,TRBD1,TRBV5-1,CASRPDRPYTDTQYF,TGCGCCAGCAGGCCGGACAGGCCCTACACAGATACGCAGTATTTT
-,TRBJ2-7,-,TRBV24-1,CATSDRVAFDEQYF,TGTGCCACCAGTGACCGGGTCGCCTTCGACGAGCAGTACTTC
-,TRBJ2-1,-,TRBV28,CASSVRGSSYNEQFF,TGTGCCAGCAGTGTTCGGGGGAGCTCCTACAATGAGCAGTTCTTC
few,TRBJ2-7,-,TRBV5-6,CASSSGTSEQYF,TGTGCCAGCAGCTCCGGGACAAGCGAGCAGTACTTC
-,TRBJ1-2,-,TRBV7-5,CVRSLQNELDSAEGYTF,TGTGTCAGAAGCTTACAAAATGAGTTGGACTCCGCTGAGGGCTACACCTTC
once,TRBJ1-5,TRBD1,TRBV28,CASRISQGAFQPQHF,TGTGCCAGCAGAATTTCCCAGGGGGCTTTTCAGCCCCAGCATTTT
-,TRBJ2-7,TRBD1,TRBV19,CASSIDGPGTGNFYEQYF,TGTGCCAGTAGTATAGATGGGCCCGGGACAGGGAATTTCTACGAGCAGTACTTC
-,TRBJ2-2,-,TRBV5-6,CASSLKFGQSNTGELFF,TGTGCCAGCAGCTTGAAATTTGGGCAGTCGAACACCGGGGAGCTGTTTTTT
-,TRBJ1-1,-,TRBV2,CASSEESSAGYHTEAFF,TGTGCCAGCAGTGAAGAGTCATCGGCGGGGTATCACACTGAAGCTTTCTTT
-,TRBJ2-5,TRBD1,TRBV18,CASSAGTGGETQYF,TGTGCCAGCTCAGCCGGGACAGGGGGAGAGACCCAGTACTTC
-,TRBJ2-5,TRBD1,TRBV28,CASTRTGRGQETQYF,TGTGCCAGCACAAGGACAGGGAGAGGACAAGAGACCCAGTACTTC
few,TRBJ2-7,TRBD1,TRBV18,CASSKGQADEQYF,TGTGCCAGCTCAAAGGGACAGGCGGACGAGCAGTACTTC
-,TRBJ1-1,-,TRBV6-4,CASSDSSLRRTEAFF,TGTGCCAGCAGTGACTCTAGCCTCCGCCGCACTGAAGCTTTCTTT
-,TRBJ1-5,-,TRBV6-2/TRBV6-3,CASSQGLTSNQPQHF,TGTGCCAGCAGTCAGGGACTGACTAGCAATCAGCCCCAGCATTTT
-,TRBJ2-1,TRBD2,TRBV28,CASSLSGGGHYNEQFF,TGTGCCAGCAGTTTATCCGGGGGGGGCCATTACAATGAGCAGTTCTTC
-,TRBJ1-5,-,TRBV12-3/TRBV12-4,CASSSQGPQHF,TGTGCCAGCAGTTCCCAGGGTCCCCAGCATTTT
-,TRBJ2-7,TRBD2,TRBV6-1,CASSEALQGLAGAPYEQYF,TGTGCCAGCAGTGAAGCCCTCCAAGGACTAGCGGGAGCCCCCTACGAGCAGTACTTC
few,TRBJ1-1,-,TRBV11-3,CASSLERMGGSWTFF,TGTGCCAGCAGCTTAGAACGGATGGGGGGGAGTTGGACTTTCTTT
once,TRBJ2-3,TRBD2,TRBV29-1,CSVEAGEGDTQYF,TGCAGCGTTGAGGCGGGGGAGGGAGATACGCAGTATTTT
once,TRBJ2-7,TRBD1,TRBV30,CAWSVGQGFYEQYF,TGTGCCTGGAGTGTAGGACAGGGGTTCTACGAGCAGTACTTC
-,TRBJ2-5,-,TRBV21-1,CASSKAWQGGLRETQYF,TGTGCCAGCAGCAAAGCCTGGCAGGGGGGCCTCCGGGAGACCCAGTACTTC
-,TRBJ1-5,TRBD1,TRBV6-6,CASSYGQGGQPQHF,TGTGCCAGCAGTTACGGACAGGGAGGTCAGCCCCAGCATTTT
-,TRBJ1-1,TRBD1,TRBV7-8,CASSLAPRDRGQSLYTEAFF,TGTGCCAGCAGCTTAGCCCCTCGGGACAGGGGGCAGAGCCTTTACACTGAAGCTTTCTTT
-,TRBJ2-3,TRBD2,TRBV9,CASSVGGTRVTDTQYF,TGTGCCAGCAGCGTAGGAGGGACTAGAGTTACAGATACGCAGTATTTT
-,TRBJ1-3,-,TRBV11-2,CASSLLHNRAGNTIYF,TGTGCCAGCAGCTTACTCCACAACAGGGCTGGAAACACCATATATTTT
-,TRBJ2-1,TRBD2,TRBV29-1,CSVDNVGGPYNEQFF,TGCAGCGTTGATAATGTGGGAGGGCCCTACAATGAGCAGTTCTTC
once,TRBJ2-2,-,TRBV5-4,CASSLLTGPAVGELFF,TGTGCCAGCAGCTTGCTGACAGGCCCGGCCGTGGGGGAGCTGTTTTTT
-,TRBJ2-3,TRBD2,TRBV2,CASSGGQASGRDTQYF,TGTGCCAGCAGTGGGGGACAAGCTAGCGGGAGGGATACGCAGTATTTT